This T cell receptor (beta chain) stems from a study of technical replicates of blood from several donors. The data were produced by immunoSEQ multiplex PCR, yet TCRdb's version contains in-frame clones alone and is incomplete. In the table there are about 93,000 clones, about 95% of which are singletons. J gave up 7 bases and V 3 bases, and 6 bases lay outside the gene matches. The CDR3 is made up of 13 amino acids. Germline lookup yields CDR1 SQVTM and CDR2 ANQGSEA. This clone has just one count. The rearrangement links TRBV29-1 to TRBJ2-7; TRBD2 matches 10 bases. Sequencing input: T cells isolated from PBMCs. The TCR comes from a human donor in good health. Here the CDR3 DNA reads TGCAGCGTTGAGGTAGGACTAGCGGAGGAGCAGTACTTC. It yields the protein CSVEVGLAEEQYF.